These 8 T cell receptor beta chains came from one sample sequenced in a study of cytomegalovirus exposure and HLA in healthy donors. PCR involved 60 Vbeta and 13 Jbeta primers. Here immunoSEQ multiplex PCR was the method, and the copy in TCRdb shows in-frame clones only, minus some. The sample consists of 250,000 or so clones, more than 70% of them appearing once. The sequencing input was PBMCs. The receptors here all came from a human donor in good health.

The chain has TRBV28 and TRBJ1-1, with D maybe TRBD1 (5 bases). The V and J ends lost 6 bases and 0 bases respectively, with 23 bases between them. Germline CDR1 is MDHEN and CDR2 is SYDVKM. The CDR3 is 18 amino acids. The CDR3 loop is CASSPAGPGGGMNTEAFF. The DNA of the CDR3 is TGTGCCAGCAGCCCGGCAGGGCCTGGAGGAGGGATGAACACTGAAGCTTTCTTT.

Written as DNA, the CDR3 is TGCGCCAGCAACCTGGGGCCCTCCCAAGAGACCCAGTACTTC. This translates into CASNLGPSQETQYF. The chain uses TRBV5-1 and TRBJ2-5, with a tentative D call TRBD1 (5 bases). The germline V and J ends were trimmed by 6 bases and 1 base, with 13 bases remaining between them. CDR3 length: 14 residues. CDR1 and CDR2 from the germline V gene are SGHRS and YFSETQ.

This clone was detected only a few times. The genes are TRBV2 and TRBJ1-1; D is unclear. The CDR3 covers 12 residues. Germline lookup yields CDR1 SNHLY and CDR2 FYNNEI. Trimming removed 2 bases at V and 7 bases at J, with 8 bases between. The chain's CDR3 is CASSEMQVEAFF. DNA for the CDR3: TGTGCCAGCAGTGAAATGCAGGTTGAAGCTTTCTTT. Combining the CDR3 with reference TRBV2 and TRBJ1-1 gives the whole variable domain EPEVTQTPSHQVTQMGQEVILRCVPISNHLYFYWYRQILGQKVEFLVSFYNNEISEKSEIFDDQFSVERPDGSNFTLKIRSTKLEDSAMYFCASSEMQVEAFFGQGTRLTVV.

The chain links TRBV25-1 to TRBJ2-6, with D perhaps matching TRBD1 (5 bases). Trimming stripped 5 bases from V and 2 bases from J, with 7 bases between. This CDR3 is 14 amino acids long. Germline CDR1 reads MGHDK; CDR2 reads SYGVNS. CDR3 sequence: CASSLGAGANVLTF. The CDR3 region has the DNA TGTGCCAGCAGTCTAGGGGCTGGGGCCAACGTCCTGACTTTC.

This clone was seen only a few times. The V and J genes are TRBV9 and TRBJ2-3; 10 nucleotides agree with TRBD1. This CDR3 has 16 amino acids. Trimming cost V 4 bases and J 3 bases; bases outside gene matches: 8. In germline, CDR1 is SGDLS, CDR2 YYNGEE. Written as DNA, the CDR3 is TGTGCCAGCAGCTCTATCGGGGGACAGGGGACAGATACGCAGTATTTT. As protein: CASSSIGGQGTDTQYF.

This chain joins TRBV27 and TRBJ2-1; 11 nucleotides agree with TRBD1. With 8 bases clipped from V and 9 bases from J, the junction kept 3 bases outside the gene matches. Germline CDR1 is MNHEY and CDR2 is SMNVEV (reference sequence). This CDR3 region has 12 residues. CDR3 DNA sequence: TGTGCCAGCTGGACAGGGGGCATTGAGCAGTTCTTC. Translation: CASWTGGIEQFF.

The J gene is TRBJ1-5, the V gene TRBV12-1; TRBD1 is the table's D call, not checked against the DNA. TRBV12-1 is a pseudogene segment. The CDR3 runs 15 residues. The CDR3 DNA reads TGTGCCAGCAGCTTATGGGACAGGGGTAATCAGCCCCAGCATTTT. It yields the protein CASSLWDRGNQPQHF.

The V and J genes are TRBV6-5 and TRBJ1-3; tentative D call: TRBD1 (6 bases). The germline V and J ends were trimmed by 10 bases and 0 bases, with 16 bases remaining between them. The CDR3 extends over 15 amino acids. Germline CDR1 is MNHEY and CDR2 is SVGAGI. The CDR3 region has the DNA TGTGCCACTTCGTCAGGGGTATACTCTGGAAACACCATATATTTT. It is translated as CATSSGVYSGNTIYF.